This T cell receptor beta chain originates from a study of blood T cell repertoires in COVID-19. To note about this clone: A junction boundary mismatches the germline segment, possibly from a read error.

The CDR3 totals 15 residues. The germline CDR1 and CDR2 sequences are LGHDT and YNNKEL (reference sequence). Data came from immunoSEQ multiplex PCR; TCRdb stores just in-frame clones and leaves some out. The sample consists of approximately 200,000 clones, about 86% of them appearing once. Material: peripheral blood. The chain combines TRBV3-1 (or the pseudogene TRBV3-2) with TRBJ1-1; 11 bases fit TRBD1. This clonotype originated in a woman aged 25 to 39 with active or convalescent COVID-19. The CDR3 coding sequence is TGTGCCAGCAGCCAACCACCGGACAGGGGGCGCGAGGAGGTCTTT. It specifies CASSQPPDRGREEVF.